The next 24 T cell receptor beta chains were all read from a single sample in a study of response to subunit inactivated influenza vaccine. MiXCR was run by TCRdb on the RT-PCR reads, yielding one entry per CDR3 protein. The table lists just over 300,000 distinct CDR3 sequences, about 20% of them singletons. The sequenced sample was PBMCs from blood, obtained less than 22 months after vaccination. The receptors here all came from a man in his fifties or sixties who received an inactivated influenza vaccine.

This clonotype was picked up many times. The rearrangement uses TRBV12-3 or TRBV12-4 and TRBJ2-7; TRBD1 matches at 8 bases. This CDR3 contains 13 residues. The V and J ends lost 6 bases and 2 bases, in that order; junction bases with no gene match: 3. The CDR3 loop reads CASRPTGAYEQYF. In nucleotides, the CDR3 is TGTGCCAGCAGGCCGACAGGGGCCTACGAGCAGTACTTC.

This clonotype appeared a few times. The rearrangement links TRBV10-3 to TRBJ1-1; 7 bases are a match to TRBD1. Germline V lookup: CDR1 ENHRY, CDR2 SYGVKD. The CDR3 consists of 14 residues. J lost 4 bases, V lost 6 bases, and 8 bases had no gene match. CDR3 DNA: TGTGCCATCAGAACAGGGGAGTTGGGCACTGAAGCTTTCTTT. This translates into CAIRTGELGTEAFF.

This clonotype came up a few times. The V gene is TRBV7-6, the J gene TRBJ1-1; D ambiguous. V was cut by 1 base and J by 4 bases, with 13 bases left in between. Germline CDR1 reads SGHVS; CDR2 reads FNYEAQ. The CDR3 has 15 residues. The CDR3 nucleotides read TGTGCCAGCAGCTTAGGGCGGGGAGGGAGCACTGAAGCTTTCTTT. It encodes CASSLGRGGSTEAFF.

This chain links TRBV15 with TRBJ2-7; 12 nucleotides match TRBD1. Trimming removed 1 base from V and 6 bases from J; junction bases left unmatched: 1. CDR1 is LNHNV and CDR2 is YYDKDF in the germline V gene (reference sequence). The CDR3 is 14 residues long. The CDR3 nucleotides are TGTGCCACCAGCAGAGTGGGACAGGGGGCCGAGCAGTACTTC. Amino acid sequence: CATSRVGQGAEQYF.

The table lists this clonotype with many counts. The chain couples TRBV28 to TRBJ2-3, with 8 bases identical to TRBD2. Germline assignment: CDR1 MDHEN and CDR2 SYDVKM. This CDR3 comprises 15 residues. Germline trimming cut 2 bases from V and 3 bases from J; bases unmatched to any gene: 4. The CDR3: CASSLTRGGTDTQYF. The CDR3 DNA sequence: TGTGCCAGCAGTTTAACACGGGGGGGAACAGATACGCAGTATTTT.

This clonotype was found many times. This chain uses TRBV12-3 or TRBV12-4 with TRBJ1-6, with unresolved D. This CDR3 contains 12 residues. V was cut by 8 bases and J by 10 bases, with 12 bases left in between. The CDR3 DNA sequence: TGTGCCAGCGCCGAGGCAGGATCACCCCTCCACTTT. It codes for CASAEAGSPLHF.

This chain connects TRBV5-1 to TRBJ1-4, with D maybe TRBD1 (6 bases). The CDR3 has 13 residues. V gave up 6 bases and J gave up 8 bases, with 14 bases separating them. Germline CDR1 SGHRS, CDR2 YFSETQ. In nucleotides, the CDR3 is TGCGCCAGCACCTACACAGGGAACGAAAAACTGTTTTTT. Translated, it gives CASTYTGNEKLFF. Supplemented by reference TRBV5-1 and TRBJ1-4, the full variable domain reads KAGVTQTPRYLIKTRGQQVTLSCSPISGHRSVSWYQQTPGQGLQFLFEYFSETQRNKGNFPGRFSGRQFSNSRSEMNVSTLELGDSALYLCASTYTGNEKLFFGSGTQLSVL.

This clonotype was detected a few times. This chain connects TRBV28 to TRBJ2-3; 8 positions agree with TRBD1. The germline V gene has CDR1 MDHEN and CDR2 SYDVKM. The J segment lost 0 bases and the V segment lost 11 bases, leaving 7 bases of the junction unmatched. The CDR3 totals 14 residues. The CDR3 nucleotides read TGTGCCCTTGGACAGGGACTTAGCACAGATACGCAGTATTTT. Encoded protein: CALGQGLSTDTQYF. The full variable domain, with the rest looked up from reference TRBV28 and TRBJ2-3, is DVKVTQSSRYLVKRTGEKVFLECVQDMDHENMFWYRQDPGLGLRLIYFSYDVKMKEKGDIPEGYSVSREKKERFSLILESASTNQTSMYLCALGQGLSTDTQYFGPGTRLTVL.

This clonotype has at least ten counts. The genes are TRBV20-1 and TRBJ1-1, with D perhaps TRBD1 (6 bases). Germline CDR1 and CDR2: DFQATT and SNEGSKA (reference sequence). V dropped 3 bases and J dropped 3 bases, with 14 bases sitting between them. The CDR3 has 14 residues. The CDR3 sequence: CSARTVRGDTEAFF. The CDR3 coding sequence is TGCAGTGCTAGGACCGTAAGGGGGGACACTGAAGCTTTCTTT.

This clonotype has just a few counts. The chain is built from TRBV4-1 and TRBJ1-6; D might be TRBD1 (5 bases). With 6 bases removed from V and 7 bases from J, the gap between germline ends came to 22 bases. The CDR3 has 17 residues. Germline CDR1 MGHRA, CDR2 YSYEKL. In nucleotides, the CDR3 is TGCGCCAGCAGACCAAGACTAGCGCGCAGGGTGAATTCACCCCTCCACTTT. Translating gives CASRPRLARRVNSPLHF.

J is TRBJ1-2 and V is TRBV6-5; D uncertain. Germline loops: CDR1 MNHEY, CDR2 SVGAGI. This CDR3 spans 13 amino acids. V lost 2 bases to trimming and J lost 1 base, with 5 bases between them. CDR3 region: CASSYGINYGYTF. CDR3 DNA sequence: TGTGCCAGCAGTTACGGGATTAACTATGGCTACACCTTC.

This clonotype has at least ten counts. The V call is TRBV27, the J call TRBJ1-2; D call uncertain. Germline CDR1 and CDR2: MNHEY and SMNVEV (reference sequence). With 0 bases removed from V and 6 bases from J, the gap between germline ends came to 20 bases. The CDR3 is made up of 17 amino acids. CDR3 protein: CASSLSWQSSRRDGYTF. The CDR3 bases are TGTGCCAGCAGTTTATCATGGCAAAGCTCACGTCGGGATGGCTACACCTTC.

The table lists this clonotype with a few counts. The chain carries TRBV5-6 and TRBJ2-7; the match to TRBD2 covers 11 bases. V lost 4 bases to trimming and J lost 4 bases; unmatched junction nucleotides: 7. CDR1 and CDR2 from the germline V gene are SGHDT and YYEEEE. The CDR3 is 15 residues long. In nucleotides, the CDR3 is TGTGCCAGCAGCCCCCCGGGACTAGCGGTATACGAGCAGTACTTC. Its protein is CASSPPGLAVYEQYF.

This clonotype was counted at least ten times. The genes are TRBV6-2 or TRBV6-3 and TRBJ1-2; 8 bases are shared with TRBD1. Trimming cost V 6 bases and J 4 bases; bases outside gene matches: 7. In germline, CDR1 is MNHEY, CDR2 SVGEGT. CDR3 length equals 14 residues. CDR3 in amino acids: CASRATGASYGYTF. In DNA, the CDR3 is TGTGCCAGCAGAGCGACAGGGGCGAGCTATGGCTACACCTTC.

This clonotype was counted between two and nine times. V and J are TRBV27 and TRBJ1-6, with TRBD1 matching 9 bases. The CDR3 totals 13 residues. The germline gives CDR1 MNHEY, CDR2 SMNVEV (reference sequence). Losses at the gene ends were 5 bases for V and 10 bases for J; bases not matched to a gene: 3. CDR3 amino acids: CASSTDRGSPLHF. The CDR3 DNA is TGTGCCAGCAGTACGGACAGGGGATCACCCCTCCACTTT.

Ten or more counts support this clonotype. The chain recombines TRBV24-1 with TRBJ2-2, with D perhaps being TRBD1 or TRBD2 (5 bases each). The germline V gene encodes CDR1 KGHDR and CDR2 SFDVKD. The length of the CDR3 is 15 residues. Trimming cost V 4 bases and J 0 bases, with 8 bases left between them. CDR3 DNA: TGTGCCACCAGTGAGGGGACGGCGAACACCGGGGAGCTGTTTTTT. Protein sequence: CATSEGTANTGELFF.

This sequence joins TRBV3-1 and TRBJ1-1; D unresolved. This CDR3 is 13 amino acids long. The V and J ends lost 1 base and 5 bases respectively, with 8 bases between them. The germline gives CDR1 LGHDT, CDR2 YNNKEL (reference sequence). The chain's CDR3 is CASSQGESTEAFF. CDR3 in DNA: TGTGCCAGCAGCCAAGGGGAGTCGACTGAAGCTTTCTTT. The full variable domain, rest sourced from reference TRBV3-1 and TRBJ1-1, is DTAVSQTPKYLVTQMGNDKSIKCEQNLGHDTMYWYKQDSKKFLKIMFSYNNKELIINETVPNRFSPKSPDKAHLNLHINSLELGDSAVYFCASSQGESTEAFFGQGTRLTVV.

V and J are TRBV5-1 and TRBJ1-3; tentatively, D is TRBD1 (5 bases). The CDR3 extends over 14 amino acids. Trimming removed 4 bases at V and 7 bases at J, with 15 bases between. Germline CDR1 is SGHRS and CDR2 is YFSETQ. CDR3 in amino acids: CASSPGHVRNTIYF. The CDR3 DNA is TGCGCCAGCAGCCCAGGACACGTCCGGAACACCATATATTTT.

This clonotype was counted between two and nine times. The genes are TRBV25-1 and TRBJ1-1; 9 positions match TRBD1. Germline trimming cut 7 bases from V and 5 bases from J; bases unmatched to any gene: 14. The CDR3 sequence is 16 residues long. Germline CDR1 MGHDK, CDR2 SYGVNS. CDR3 bases: TGTGCCAGCAAAAGTGCCTCCGGACAGGGGAGAACTGAAGCTTTCTTT. Translating it yields CASKSASGQGRTEAFF.

This clonotype is a singleton in its sample. The chain links TRBV11-3 to TRBJ2-2; TRBD1 is a possible D gene (8 bases). CDR3 length equals 18 residues. The germline gives CDR1 SGHNT, CDR2 YENEEA. V was clipped by 5 bases and J by 0 bases, with 19 bases between them. CDR3 sequence (DNA): TGTGCCAGCAGCCCACGGGCGGGGGACAGGACGAACACCGGGGAGCTGTTTTTT. Protein product: CASSPRAGDRTNTGELFF.

As regards this clonotype: A much larger clone differs from this one at a single base, so this may be a read error. The V gene is TRBV4-1, the J gene TRBJ1-1; D unresolved. This CDR3 has 15 residues. Germline CDR1 and CDR2: MGHRA and YSYEKL. For the CDR3, the DNA is TGCGCCAGCAGTAAGGGTTCCCAGCCGAACACTGAAGCTTTATTT. It codes for CASSKGSQPNTEALF.

This clonotype was recorded a few times. The rearrangement uses TRBV5-1 and TRBJ1-1; D remains ambiguous. CDR1 SGHRS and CDR2 YFSETQ come from the germline V gene. The CDR3 is made up of 13 amino acids. V lost 0 bases and J 1 base, leaving 4 bases between the germline ends. The CDR3 DNA follows: TGCGCCAGCAGCTTGGCCTCGAACACTGAAGCTTTCTTT. It encodes CASSLASNTEAFF.

The V call is TRBV20-1, the J call TRBJ2-1; 10 bases are shared with TRBD2. In germline, CDR1 is DFQATT, CDR2 SNEGSKA (reference sequence). Trimming removed 0 bases from V and 4 bases from J; junction bases left unmatched: 3. The CDR3 has 15 residues. CDR3 in amino acids: CSARELAGVYNEQFF. In DNA, the CDR3 is TGCAGTGCTAGAGAGCTAGCGGGAGTATACAATGAGCAGTTCTTC.

This clonotype has ten or more counts. The chain has TRBV2 and TRBJ1-5; D possibly corresponds to TRBD1 (6 bases). The V end lost 5 bases, the J end lost 0 bases, and 17 bases lay between the germline ends. The CDR3 is 17 amino acids. The germline V gene has CDR1 SNHLY and CDR2 FYNNEI. The CDR3 region is CASSTPGTTYSNQPQHF. As DNA, the CDR3 is TGTGCCAGCAGTACTCCCGGGACAACTTATAGCAATCAGCCCCAGCATTTT.